The 23 T cell receptor beta chains presented below share a single source sample, sequenced in a study of cytomegalovirus exposure and HLA in healthy donors. The PCR ran on 60 Vbeta and 13 Jbeta primers. Assay used: immunoSEQ multiplex PCR; TCRdb lists only in-frame clones, some missing. This table holds some 39,000 clones. The specimen was PBMCs. The receptors here all came from a man younger than 40 in good health and CMV-seronegative.

The V and J genes are TRBV7-2 and TRBJ2-7, with D possibly matching TRBD2 (6 bases). From germline, CDR1 is SGHTA and CDR2 FQGNSA. The CDR3 sequence is 14 residues long. The V and J ends lost 1 base and 8 bases respectively, with 15 bases between them. The CDR3 region has the DNA TGTGCCAGCAGCTTAGATCCGGGAGAGTTTAAGCAGTACTTC. This codes for CASSLDPGEFKQYF.

This rearrangement joins TRBV7-9 to TRBJ2-1; TRBD1 matches 8 bases. This CDR3 contains 12 residues. CDR1 SEHNR and CDR2 FQNEAQ come from the germline V gene (reference sequence). The trim removed 5 bases at V and 7 bases at J, leaving 1 base unmatched. Here the CDR3 reads CASSRTGNEQFF. The DNA of the CDR3 is TGTGCCAGCAGCCGGACAGGGAATGAGCAGTTCTTC.

The chain employs TRBV11-3 and TRBJ2-1; D gene uncertain. This CDR3 region has 12 residues. Germline assignment: CDR1 SGHNT and CDR2 YENEEA. The ends were cut back, 4 bases at V and 11 bases at J, with 12 bases in the middle. CDR3 residues: CASSSERDKQFF. In DNA form, the CDR3 reads TGTGCCAGCAGCTCTGAGCGAGATAAGCAGTTCTTC.

The rearrangement uses TRBV2 and TRBJ1-1; D gene uncertain. The germline V and J ends were trimmed by 4 bases and 4 bases, with 13 bases remaining between them. This CDR3 has 14 residues. CDR1 and CDR2 from the germline V gene are SNHLY and FYNNEI. DNA of the CDR3: TGTGCCAGCAGTGCGGGGAAATTGGTCACTGAAGCTTTCTTT. As protein: CASSAGKLVTEAFF.

The V gene is TRBV2, the J gene TRBJ1-1, with D uncertain. CDR3 length: 13 residues. The ends were cut back, 10 bases at V and 1 base at J, with 13 bases in the middle. The germline V gene has CDR1 SNHLY and CDR2 FYNNEI. CDR3 region: CANPIAGNTEAFF. The CDR3 DNA follows: TGTGCCAACCCAATCGCAGGGAACACTGAAGCTTTCTTT.

V is TRBV7-9 and J is TRBJ1-2; 8 bases fit TRBD1. The V segment lost 5 bases and the J segment 4 bases; nucleotides outside the gene matches: 9. Germline CDR1 and CDR2: SEHNR and FQNEAQ (reference sequence). The CDR3 covers 15 residues. The CDR3 DNA reads as TGTGCCAGCAGCCAATCGGACAGGGTCGGCTATGGCTACACCTTC. Translating it yields CASSQSDRVGYGYTF.

V usage is TRBV14 and J usage is TRBJ2-2; the D gene is possibly TRBD1 (6 bases). The V and J ends lost 2 bases and 2 bases respectively, with 21 bases between them. Germline lookup yields CDR1 SGHDN and CDR2 FVKESK. The CDR3 runs to 19 residues. The CDR3 region is CASSQKQGLTPLNTGELFF. The CDR3 DNA reads as TGTGCCAGCAGCCAAAAACAGGGCCTCACCCCTTTAAACACCGGGGAGCTGTTTTTT.

The chain combines TRBV19 with TRBJ1-6; no firm D call. The length of the CDR3 is 14 residues. The V and J ends lost 1 base and 5 bases respectively, with 6 bases between them. Germline V gives CDR1 LNHDA, CDR2 SQIVND (reference sequence). The CDR3 reads CASSIGSNNSPLHF. The CDR3 bases are TGTGCCAGTAGTATAGGCAGTAATAATTCACCCCTCCACTTT.

V gene TRBV5-6 combines with J gene TRBJ1-3, with 9 bases aligning to TRBD1. Losses at the gene ends were 2 bases for V and 2 bases for J; bases not matched to a gene: 8. This CDR3 region has 17 residues. Germline CDR1 is SGHDT and CDR2 is YYEEEE. The CDR3 region has the DNA TGTGCCAGCAGCTTACTACTAACAGGGGGCCCTGGAAACACCATATATTTT. Amino acids: CASSLLLTGGPGNTIYF. Together with reference TRBV5-6 and TRBJ1-3, the CDR3 gives the full variable domain: DAGVTQSPTHLIKTRGQQVTLRCSPKSGHDTVSWYQQALGQGPQFIFQYYEEEERQRGNFPDRFSGHQFPNYSSELNVNALLLGDSALYLCASSLLLTGGPGNTIYFGEGSWLTVV.

This sequence joins TRBV9 and TRBJ2-3; TRBD2 matches at 9 bases. V was clipped by 0 bases and J by 9 bases; unmatched bases: 5. Looked up from germline, CDR1 is SGDLS and CDR2 is YYNGEE. The length of the CDR3 is 14 residues. The CDR3 loop reads CASSVELAGVTQYF. The CDR3, as DNA: TGTGCCAGCAGCGTAGAATTAGCGGGGGTGACGCAGTATTTT.

V is TRBV6-1 and J is TRBJ1-1, with D possibly TRBD1 on 5 matching bases. Germline V lookup: CDR1 MNHNS, CDR2 SASEGT. Trimming took off 4 bases at V and 1 base at J, with 10 bases between the two ends. There are 14 residues in the CDR3. The CDR3: CASSASDRNTEAFF. In DNA, the CDR3 is TGTGCCAGCAGTGCGTCAGACAGGAACACTGAAGCTTTCTTT.

The chain couples TRBV6-5 to TRBJ2-1; weak D call: TRBD1 (5 bases). The CDR3 contains 14 residues. V lost 6 bases, J lost 4 bases, and 13 bases lay in between. Germline assignment: CDR1 MNHEY and CDR2 SVGAGI. CDR3 region: CASSKGAEYNEQFF. The DNA of the CDR3 is TGTGCCAGCAGCAAAGGGGCGGAATACAATGAGCAGTTCTTC.

V is TRBV9 and J is TRBJ1-1, with D maybe TRBD1 (6 bases). The V end was cut by 4 bases, the J end by 4 bases, with 20 bases between. The V gene's germline CDR1 is SGDLS and CDR2 YYNGEE. The CDR3 is made up of 16 amino acids. CDR3 amino acids: CASSLLPTGMGTEAFF. In nucleotides, the CDR3 is TGTGCCAGCAGCCTTCTCCCAACAGGGATGGGCACTGAAGCTTTCTTT.

This chain links TRBV11-2 with TRBJ2-1; TRBD1 matches 8 bases. J gave up 8 bases and V 1 base, and 1 base lay outside the gene matches. The CDR3 length is 13 residues. Germline lookup yields CDR1 SGHAT and CDR2 FQNNGV. CDR3 residues: CASSLAGGHEQFF. CDR3 bases: TGTGCCAGCAGCTTAGCAGGGGGCCATGAGCAGTTCTTC. Based on the CDR3 plus reference TRBV11-2 and TRBJ2-1, the full variable domain is EAGVAQSPRYKIIEKRQSVAFWCNPISGHATLYWYQQILGQGPKLLIQFQNNGVVDDSQLPKDRFSAERLKGVDSTLKIQPAKLEDSAVYLCASSLAGGHEQFFGPGTRLTVL.

This chain uses TRBV18 with TRBJ1-2; D call uncertain. Trimming left V 0 bases short and J 0 bases short, with 8 bases between. This CDR3 contains 15 residues. In germline, CDR1 is KGHSH, CDR2 LQKENI. CDR3: CASSPPLIANYGYTF. The CDR3, as DNA: TGTGCCAGCTCACCACCCTTAATAGCTAACTATGGCTACACCTTC.

As for this clone: One end of the junction varies from germline; a read error may be responsible. The chain carries TRBV2 and TRBJ2-5; 7 bases line up with TRBD2. The CDR3 is made up of 17 amino acids. Germline CDR1 and CDR2: SNHLY and FYNNEI. The CDR3 sequence is CASSERGSGVLQENQYF. In DNA form, the CDR3 reads TGTGCCAGCAGTGAAAGAGGAAGCGGGGTCCTCCAAGAGAACCAGTACTTC.

V is TRBV27 and J is TRBJ2-2; 7 nucleotides agree with TRBD1. Germline V CDR1 and CDR2: MNHEY, SMNVEV (reference sequence). V shed 5 bases and J 1 base; nucleotides not matched to a gene: 7. This CDR3 is 16 amino acids long. CDR3 protein: CASSPGQVLNTGELFF. The CDR3 coding sequence is TGTGCCAGCAGTCCCGGACAGGTATTGAACACCGGGGAGCTGTTTTTT.

This rearrangement joins TRBV7-3 to TRBJ2-3, with 10 bases identical to TRBD2. V shed 3 bases and J 4 bases; nucleotides not matched to a gene: 10. The CDR3 has 17 amino acids. Per the germline V gene, CDR1 is SGHTA and CDR2 is FQGTGA. The CDR3 region is CASSFYQSGGASDTQYF. The CDR3 DNA is TGTGCCAGCAGCTTTTACCAAAGCGGGGGGGCCTCAGATACGCAGTATTTT.

The J gene is TRBJ1-5, the V gene TRBV5-1, with D maybe TRBD1 (6 bases). CDR1 is SGHRS, CDR2 YFSETQ, per germline. The length of the CDR3 is 13 residues. V lost 1 base and J 7 bases, leaving 9 bases between the germline ends. The CDR3 region has the DNA TGCGCCAGCAGCTTGTGGGGGCGACAGCCCCAGCATTTT. Amino acids: CASSLWGRQPQHF.

The rearrangement joins TRBV5-4 to TRBJ2-5; 7 bases are shared with TRBD1. The V gene end was trimmed by 2 bases and the J gene end by 7 bases; junction bases not matched to a gene: 8. The CDR3 extends over 14 amino acids. CDR1 is SGHNT and CDR2 is YYREEE in the germline V gene (reference sequence). This chain's CDR3 is CASSLRDRDGTQYF. The DNA of the CDR3 is TGTGCCAGCAGCTTACGAGACAGGGATGGGACCCAGTACTTC. The full variable domain, in which reference TRBV5-4 and TRBJ2-5 provide the parts outside the CDR3, is ETGVTQSPTHLIKTRGQQVTLRCSSQSGHNTVSWYQQALGQGPQFIFQYYREEENGRGNFPPRFSGLQFPNYSSELNVNALELDDSALYLCASSLRDRDGTQYFGPGTRLLVL.

The gene calls are TRBV25-1 and TRBJ2-1, with D perhaps matching TRBD1 (6 bases). CDR1 and CDR2 from the germline V gene are MGHDK and SYGVNS. The CDR3 sequence is 12 residues long. The V end was cut by 7 bases, the J end by 4 bases, with 8 bases between. The CDR3 sequence: CASKGQYNEQFF. DNA of the CDR3: TGTGCCAGCAAAGGACAGTACAATGAGCAGTTCTTC.

The rearrangement links TRBV7-2 to TRBJ2-5; no definite D call. Germline V lookup: CDR1 SGHTA, CDR2 FQGNSA. The length of the CDR3 is 14 residues. The V end lost 5 bases, the J end lost 5 bases, and 15 bases lay between the germline ends. The CDR3, as DNA: TGTGCCAGCAGCCTGAGGCCAACTCGGGAGACCCAGTACTTC. Its translation is CASSLRPTRETQYF.

This clone is classed as medium-sized by frequency. This chain links TRBV7-6 with TRBJ1-5; D is possibly TRBD1 (6 bases). Germline CDR1 SGHVS, CDR2 FNYEAQ. Trimming left V 5 bases short and J 7 bases short, with 15 bases between. This CDR3 region has 14 residues. The CDR3 DNA reads TGTGCCAGCAGCAAAAGGCCAGGGGAGCAGCCCCAGCATTTT. Translated: CASSKRPGEQPQHF.